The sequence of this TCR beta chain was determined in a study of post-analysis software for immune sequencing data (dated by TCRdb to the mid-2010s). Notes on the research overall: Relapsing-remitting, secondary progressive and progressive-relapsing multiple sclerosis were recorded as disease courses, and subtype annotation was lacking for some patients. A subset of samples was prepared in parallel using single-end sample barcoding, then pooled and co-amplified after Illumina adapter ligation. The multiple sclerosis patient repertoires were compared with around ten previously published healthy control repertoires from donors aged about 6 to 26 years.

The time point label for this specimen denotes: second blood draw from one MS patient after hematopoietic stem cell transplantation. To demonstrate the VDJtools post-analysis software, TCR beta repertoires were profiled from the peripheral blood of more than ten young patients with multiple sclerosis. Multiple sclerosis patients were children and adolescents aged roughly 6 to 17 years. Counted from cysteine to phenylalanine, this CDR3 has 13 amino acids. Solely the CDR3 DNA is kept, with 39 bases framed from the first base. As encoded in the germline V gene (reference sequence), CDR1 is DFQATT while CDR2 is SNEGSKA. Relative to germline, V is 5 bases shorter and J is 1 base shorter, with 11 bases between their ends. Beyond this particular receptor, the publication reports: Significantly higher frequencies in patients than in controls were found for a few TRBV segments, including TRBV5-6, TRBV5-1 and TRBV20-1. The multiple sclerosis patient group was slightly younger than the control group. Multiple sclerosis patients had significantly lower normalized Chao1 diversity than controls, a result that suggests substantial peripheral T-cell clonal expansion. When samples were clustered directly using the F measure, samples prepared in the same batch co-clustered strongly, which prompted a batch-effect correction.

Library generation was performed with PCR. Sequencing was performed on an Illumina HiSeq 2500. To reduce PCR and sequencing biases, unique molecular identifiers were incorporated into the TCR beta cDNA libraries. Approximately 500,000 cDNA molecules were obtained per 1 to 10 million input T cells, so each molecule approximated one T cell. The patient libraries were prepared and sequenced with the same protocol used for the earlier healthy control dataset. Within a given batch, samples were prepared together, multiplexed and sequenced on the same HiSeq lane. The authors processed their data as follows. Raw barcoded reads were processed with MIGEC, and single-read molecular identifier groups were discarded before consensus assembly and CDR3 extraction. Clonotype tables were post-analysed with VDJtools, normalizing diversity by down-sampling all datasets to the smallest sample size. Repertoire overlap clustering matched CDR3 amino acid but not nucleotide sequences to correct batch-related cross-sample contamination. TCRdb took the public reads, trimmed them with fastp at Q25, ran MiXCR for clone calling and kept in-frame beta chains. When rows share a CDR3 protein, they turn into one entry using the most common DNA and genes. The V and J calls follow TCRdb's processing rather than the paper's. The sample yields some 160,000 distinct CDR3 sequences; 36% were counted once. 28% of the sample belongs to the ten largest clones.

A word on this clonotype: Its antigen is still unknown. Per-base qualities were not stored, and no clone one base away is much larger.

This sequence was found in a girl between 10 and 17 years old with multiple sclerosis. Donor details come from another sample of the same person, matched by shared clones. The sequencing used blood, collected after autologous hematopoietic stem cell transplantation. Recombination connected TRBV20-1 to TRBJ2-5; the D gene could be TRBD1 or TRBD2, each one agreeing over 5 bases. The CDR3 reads CSARDGGQETQYF. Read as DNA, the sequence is TGCAGTGCTCGGGATGGGGGCCAAGAGACCCAGTACTTC.